Below, 13 T cell receptor beta chains from the same sample are listed, as sequenced in a study of control samples from healthy donors and cancer patients. Assay: immunoSEQ multiplex PCR; the TCRdb copy retains only in-frame clones and omits some. The sample records approximately 120,000 clones, 90% being singletons. The source material was blood. All receptors derive from a human donor in good health. The donor label of this sample is uncertain.

CDR3 residues: CASSEAGPHSPLHF. In nucleotides, the CDR3 is TGTGCCAGCAGTGAAGCGGGACCTCATTCACCCCTCCACTTT. The J gene is TRBJ1-6, the V gene TRBV6-1, with a tentative D call TRBD1 (5 bases). Trimming pared 0 bases from V and 8 bases from J, leaving 8 bases between. The CDR3 is 14 amino acids. CDR1 is MNHNS, CDR2 SASEGT, per germline.

The chain uses TRBV25-1 and TRBJ2-7; 7 positions agree with TRBD1. The V gene end was trimmed by 8 bases and the J gene end by 1 base; junction bases not matched to a gene: 14. The V gene's germline CDR1 is MGHDK and CDR2 SYGVNS. The CDR3 is made up of 16 amino acids. CDR3 sequence reads: CASGPERTGDSYEQYF. The DNA of the CDR3 is TGTGCCAGCGGCCCCGAGAGGACAGGTGATTCCTACGAGCAGTACTTC.

The chain joins TRBV7-9 to TRBJ1-4, with D unclear. Between the trimmed V and J ends, which lost 6 bases and 8 bases, there was a span of 16 bases. This CDR3 has 14 amino acids. CDR1 and CDR2 (germline): SEHNR, FQNEAQ (reference sequence). The CDR3 DNA is TGTGCCAGCAGGGACTCTGGAGGGAGGGAAAAACTGTTTTTT. This translates into CASRDSGGREKLFF.

This clone was seen a few times. This sequence joins TRBV2 and TRBJ2-1; D remains unclear. Germline V lookup: CDR1 SNHLY, CDR2 FYNNEI. The CDR3 extends over 17 amino acids. V shed 7 bases and J shed 7 bases, with 26 bases lying between them. CDR3 DNA: TGTGCCAGCATGAACCCCGAACTAACCCAAGCGAAAAATGAGCAGTTCTTC. This gives the protein CASMNPELTQAKNEQFF. The complete variable domain, with remaining parts taken from reference TRBV2 and TRBJ2-1, reads EPEVTQTPSHQVTQMGQEVILRCVPISNHLYFYWYRQILGQKVEFLVSFYNNEISEKSEIFDDQFSVERPDGSNFTLKIRSTKLEDSAMYFCASMNPELTQAKNEQFFGPGTRLTVL.

This chain connects TRBV5-6 to TRBJ2-1; D perhaps matches TRBD1 (6 bases). The CDR3 loop spans 16 amino acids. V gave up 2 bases and J gave up 2 bases, with 14 bases separating them. Germline values: CDR1 SGHDT, CDR2 YYEEEE. The CDR3 sequence is CASSFLKGQTYNEQFF. CDR3 nucleotide sequence: TGTGCCAGCAGCTTTCTGAAGGGACAAACCTACAATGAGCAGTTCTTC.

V gene TRBV4-1 combines with J gene TRBJ2-7; 7 bases are a match to TRBD1. The CDR3 is made up of 15 amino acids. The germline CDR1 and CDR2 sequences are MGHRA and YSYEKL. The V segment lost 1 base and the J segment 4 bases; nucleotides outside the gene matches: 7. In DNA, the CDR3 is TGCGCCAGCAGCCAAGGACAGGGCGAGTTTTACGAGCAGTACTTC. Translation gives CASSQGQGEFYEQYF.

The J gene is TRBJ2-1, the V gene TRBV24-1; D may be TRBD1 (6 bases). Germline lookup yields CDR1 KGHDR and CDR2 SFDVKD. Trimming pared 3 bases from V and 3 bases from J, leaving 20 bases between. This CDR3 has 18 residues. The CDR3 DNA sequence: TGTGCCACCAGTGATCATAGGGGGACATCCTCCCTCTACAATGAGCAGTTCTTC. Translated: CATSDHRGTSSLYNEQFF.

This chain uses TRBV5-1 with TRBJ1-3; TRBD1 aligns across 8 bases. Germline V CDR1 and CDR2: SGHRS, YFSETQ. There are 16 residues in the CDR3. V was pared by 5 bases and J by 1 base, with 8 bases of the junction left unmatched. As DNA, the CDR3 is TGCGCCAGCAGGCCATGGACAGGGCAGTCTGGAAACACCATATATTTT. Translating gives CASRPWTGQSGNTIYF.

V and J are TRBV9 and TRBJ1-1; 11 bases are a match to TRBD1. J lost 1 base, V lost 3 bases, and 2 bases had no gene match. The CDR3 has 15 residues. Germline V gene sequence: CDR1 SGDLS, CDR2 YYNGEE. The CDR3, as DNA: TGTGCCAGCAGCGCGGACAGGGGGCGGAACACTGAAGCTTTCTTT. This encodes CASSADRGRNTEAFF.

Here the CDR3 DNA reads TGTGCCTGGAGTCGGACTAGCGGGGGGCTAGGGACGCAGTATTTT. This gives the protein CAWSRTSGGLGTQYF. The chain joins TRBV30 to TRBJ2-3; TRBD2 matches at 14 bases. Germline lookup yields CDR1 GTSNPN and CDR2 SVGIG (reference sequence). After removal of 2 bases from V and 9 bases from J, the junction contained 7 bases not matched to a gene. The CDR3 consists of 15 residues.

This chain connects TRBV2 to TRBJ1-2, with 8 bases that match TRBD1. Germline V gene sequence: CDR1 SNHLY, CDR2 FYNNEI. The CDR3 has 15 residues. V gave up 3 bases and J gave up 8 bases; unmatched junction bases: 11. CDR3 sequence (DNA): TGTGCCAGCAGTGACCCTGACCTGACAGGGGAGGGCTACACCTTC. Translated: CASSDPDLTGEGYTF.

This clone was seen just once. The chain recombines TRBV30 with TRBJ2-3; 8 bases align to TRBD2. CDR3 size: 13 residues. The germline CDR1 and CDR2 sequences are GTSNPN and SVGIG (reference sequence). The V gene end was trimmed by 5 bases and the J gene end by 1 base; junction bases not matched to a gene: 2. CDR3 bases: TGTGCCTGGGCGGGGGGCGGCACAGATACGCAGTATTTT. Its protein is CAWAGGGTDTQYF.

The chain is built from TRBV7-9 and TRBJ1-2, with a tentative D call TRBD1 (5 bases). V dropped 5 bases and J dropped 2 bases, with 6 bases sitting between them. The CDR3 is made up of 12 amino acids. The germline V gene has CDR1 SEHNR and CDR2 FQNEAQ (reference sequence). CDR3 residues: CASSQGNYGYTF. The CDR3 DNA follows: TGTGCCAGCAGCCAGGGAAACTATGGCTACACCTTC. Full variable domain (remainder filled in from reference TRBV7-9 and TRBJ1-2): DTGVSQNPRHKITKRGQNVTFRCDPISEHNRLYWYRQTLGQGPEFLTYFQNEAQLEKSRLLSDRFSAERPKGSFSTLEIQRTEQGDSAMYLCASSQGNYGYTFGSGTRLTVV.